The present entry profiles one T cell receptor beta chain with its context. This record belongs to a study of T cell changes during pregnancy in multiple sclerosis. Per the germline V gene, CDR1 is SGHRS and CDR2 is YFSETQ. The CDR3 runs to 15 residues. The trim removed 0 bases at V and 4 bases at J, leaving 2 bases unmatched. Profiling relied on immunoSEQ multiplex PCR, and the TCRdb table lists in-frame clones only, not all of them. The sample holds 90,000 to 100,000 clones, roughly 94% seen once. The gene calls are TRBV5-1 and TRBJ1-4; 8 bases are a match to TRBD1. Sequencing used peripheral blood, obtained after pregnancy. The receptor was isolated from a female donor in good health, enrolled as a control in a pregnancy study. CDR3 protein: CASSLGTGINEKLFF. The CDR3 DNA sequence: TGCGCCAGCAGCTTGGGGACAGGGATTAATGAAAAACTGTTTTTT.